The 6 T cell receptor beta chains listed next were all sequenced from one sample in a study of blood T cell repertoires in COVID-19. TCRdb's table, derived via immunoSEQ multiplex PCR, lists solely in-frame clones and lacks some. The table includes 170,000 or so clones, just over 85% detected once. Sequenced: PBMCs or T cells enriched from blood (not recorded which). The receptors here all came from a woman aged 18 to 35 who had recovered from COVID-19.

Only one count was recorded for this clone. The rearrangement uses TRBV28 and TRBJ1-2, with D perhaps matching TRBD1 (6 bases). The CDR3 contains 12 residues. Trimming took off 5 bases at V and 6 bases at J, with 10 bases between the two ends. Germline CDR1 and CDR2: MDHEN and SYDVKM. CDR3 in DNA: TGTGCCAGCAGTCAACAGGGAAATGGCTACACCTTC. Amino acid sequence: CASSQQGNGYTF.

This clone was seen a handful of times. Here the CDR3 reads CASSPTPWVSAHYEQYF. The CDR3 nucleotides read TGTGCCAGCAGCCCAACTCCGTGGGTGTCAGCGCATTACGAGCAGTACTTC. The chain employs TRBV7-9 and TRBJ2-7; D ambiguous. The V end was cut by 5 bases, the J end by 4 bases, with 24 bases between. The CDR3 has 17 residues. Germline V gene lookup returns CDR1 SEHNR and CDR2 FQNEAQ (reference sequence).

This clone was seen only a few times. V is TRBV28 and J is TRBJ1-6, with TRBD1 matching 7 bases. This CDR3 is built from 14 residues. Trimming removed 6 bases from V and 12 bases from J; junction bases left unmatched: 11. Per the germline V gene, CDR1 is MDHEN and CDR2 is SYDVKM. The CDR3 DNA reads TGTGCCAGCAGACTAGACAGGGCTGCCGGACCCCTCCACTTT. Amino acids: CASRLDRAAGPLHF.

This clone was found a few times. This chain connects TRBV4-1 to TRBJ2-7; TRBD2 agrees at 10 bases. Trimming took 3 bases from V and 0 from J; bases not matched to a gene: 5. Germline V lookup: CDR1 MGHRA, CDR2 YSYEKL. The CDR3 contains 16 residues. Here the CDR3 reads CASSHYTSGDSYEQYF. CDR3 nucleotides: TGCGCCAGCAGCCACTATACTAGCGGGGACTCCTACGAGCAGTACTTC.

V is TRBV19 and J is TRBJ2-7; 10 nucleotides align to TRBD1. V trimming: 0 bases; J trimming: 3 bases; junction bases outside the gene matches: 2. Germline V lookup: CDR1 LNHDA, CDR2 SQIVND (reference sequence). The CDR3 loop spans 15 amino acids. The CDR3 spells CASSIEGQGIYEQYF. CDR3 coding DNA: TGTGCCAGTAGTATAGAGGGACAGGGGATCTACGAGCAGTACTTC.

The chain uses TRBV5-6 and TRBJ2-7, with D hard to call. Trimming removed 0 bases at V and 2 bases at J, with 9 bases between. This CDR3 has 14 amino acids. Germline V CDR1 and CDR2: SGHDT, YYEEEE. The CDR3 is CASSLALSAYEQYF. As DNA, the CDR3 is TGTGCCAGCAGCTTGGCTCTAAGTGCCTACGAGCAGTACTTC.